One sample yielded the 27 T cell receptor beta chains listed below, sequenced in a study of cytomegalovirus exposure and HLA in healthy donors. Using immunoSEQ multiplex PCR, the repertoire was profiled, and TCRdb retains in-frame clones only, with some absent. Of fewer than 350,000 clones listed, more than 75% are singletons. The material sequenced was PBMCs. These receptors originate from a woman aged 18-35 years in good health and CMV-seronegative.

The rearrangement joins TRBV6-5 to TRBJ1-4; D is perhaps TRBD1 (5 bases). Trimming left V 2 bases short and J 7 bases short, with 11 bases between. The CDR3 length is 14 residues. CDR1 and CDR2 (germline): MNHEY, SVGAGI. The chain's CDR3 is CASSYPGGLEKLFF. As DNA, the CDR3 is TGTGCCAGCAGTTACCCGGGGGGACTTGAAAAACTGTTTTTT.

This sequence joins TRBV30 and TRBJ2-1, with D possibly being TRBD2 (6 bases). Trimming removed 0 bases at V and 0 bases at J, with 12 bases between. The germline gives CDR1 GTSNPN, CDR2 SVGIG (reference sequence). The CDR3 has 16 amino acids. The DNA for the CDR3 is TGTGCCTGGAGTGTATTGGGGGGAAGCTCCTACAATGAGCAGTTCTTC. Translated: CAWSVLGGSSYNEQFF.

V usage is TRBV28 and J usage is TRBJ2-1; TRBD2 might be the D (6 bases). This CDR3 has 12 residues. Germline-derived CDR1 and CDR2 are MDHEN and SYDVKM. V dropped 2 bases and J dropped 9 bases, with 8 bases sitting between them. CDR3 sequence (DNA): TGTGCCAGCAGTTTAGGACTACGTGAGCAGTTCTTC. Protein product: CASSLGLREQFF.

The chain couples TRBV6-5 to TRBJ1-1, with D unclear. This CDR3 spans 15 amino acids. Trimming stripped 5 bases from V and 8 bases from J, with 21 bases between. CDR1 and CDR2 (germline): MNHEY, SVGAGI. CDR3 nucleotide sequence: TGTGCCAGCAGTAACCAAATCCAGAGGCCGAGGGAAGCTTTCTTT. This codes for CASSNQIQRPREAFF.

The chain has TRBV27 and TRBJ2-3; 7 bases are shared with TRBD1. The germline V gene encodes CDR1 MNHEY and CDR2 SMNVEV (reference sequence). The CDR3 is 18 residues long. Trimming cost V 2 bases and J 6 bases; bases outside gene matches: 17. CDR3 bases: TGTGCCAGCAGTTTACGGACAGGTAGATTAGAACATGGGGATACGCAGTATTTT. Its translation: CASSLRTGRLEHGDTQYF.

The chain employs TRBV2 and TRBJ1-5; 7 nucleotides line up with TRBD1. V lost 6 bases, J lost 0 bases, and 5 bases stayed unmatched. The CDR3 runs 15 residues. Germline CDR1 reads SNHLY; CDR2 reads FYNNEI. The CDR3 DNA sequence: TGTGCCAGCAGGCGGGACAGCGGTAGCAATCAGCCCCAGCATTTT. This codes for CASRRDSGSNQPQHF.

V gene TRBV27 combines with J gene TRBJ2-5, with a possible D match to TRBD2 (5 bases). CDR1 MNHEY and CDR2 SMNVEV come from the germline V gene (reference sequence). V was clipped by 6 bases and J by 7 bases, with 15 bases between them. CDR3 length: 13 amino acids. The CDR3 sequence is CASRLGRIGTQYF. CDR3 sequence (DNA): TGTGCCAGCAGACTAGGCAGGATTGGGACCCAGTACTTC.

This rearrangement joins TRBV7-2 to TRBJ2-7, with 9 nucleotides matching TRBD2. This CDR3 spans 17 amino acids. Looked up from germline, CDR1 is SGHTA and CDR2 is FQGNSA. V lost 1 base and J lost 2; bases outside the gene matches: 9. CDR3 protein: CASSLEGSTSGAYEQYF. As DNA, the CDR3 is TGTGCCAGCAGCTTAGAAGGATCGACTAGCGGAGCCTACGAGCAGTACTTC.

This chain connects TRBV5-4 to TRBJ1-6; TRBD1 might be the D (6 bases). CDR1 and CDR2 from the germline V gene are SGHNT and YYREEE (reference sequence). The V end was cut by 4 bases, the J end by 9 bases, with 11 bases between. The CDR3 sequence is 13 residues long. CDR3 nucleotide sequence: TGTGCCAGCAGCGCCCCCAGGGGTTCACCCCTCCACTTT. Encoded protein: CASSAPRGSPLHF. Filled out from reference TRBV5-4 and TRBJ1-6, the complete variable domain reads ETGVTQSPTHLIKTRGQQVTLRCSSQSGHNTVSWYQQALGQGPQFIFQYYREEENGRGNFPPRFSGLQFPNYSSELNVNALELDDSALYLCASSAPRGSPLHFGNGTRLTVT.

The gene calls are TRBV18 and TRBJ2-5; D possibly corresponds to TRBD2 (6 bases). The CDR3 runs 13 residues. Germline-derived CDR1 and CDR2 are KGHSH and LQKENI. The V gene lost 6 bases and the J gene lost 4 bases, with 12 bases spanning the gap. Here the CDR3 DNA reads TGTGCCAGCTCCGAACTGGGAGGAGAGACCCAGTACTTC. The encoded protein is CASSELGGETQYF.

The CDR3 nucleotides read TGTGCCACTACTTTACTTAGCGGGAGTGGTCATGAGCAGTTCTTC. It is translated as CATTLLSGSGHEQFF. The rearrangement uses TRBV19 and TRBJ2-1, with TRBD2 matching over 9 bases. There are 15 residues in the CDR3. V shed 10 bases, J shed 8 bases, and the junction held 15 bases outside the gene matches. CDR1 is LNHDA and CDR2 is SQIVND in the germline V gene (reference sequence).

This clone was recorded only once. The rearrangement links TRBV7-8 to TRBJ2-7, with 8 bases that match TRBD1. Germline V lookup: CDR1 SGHVS, CDR2 FQNEAQ. The CDR3 runs 15 residues. The ends lost 4 bases at V and 3 bases at J; junction bases unmatched: 8. In DNA form, the CDR3 reads TGTGCCAGCAGCTCTTCCGGGACAGGAGGCTACGAGCAGTACTTC. Its translation: CASSSSGTGGYEQYF.

V usage is TRBV5-6 and J usage is TRBJ1-2, with unresolved D. Looked up from germline, CDR1 is SGHDT and CDR2 is YYEEEE. V was pared by 3 bases and J by 5 bases, with 17 bases between. The CDR3 sequence is 15 residues long. The CDR3 reads CASSSVIEARYGYTF. CDR3 DNA sequence: TGTGCCAGCAGCTCAGTCATAGAGGCTAGGTATGGCTACACCTTC.

The chain couples TRBV6-6 to TRBJ1-5, with 10 positions matching TRBD1. V shed 6 bases and J 2 bases; nucleotides not matched to a gene: 7. Germline assignment: CDR1 MNHNY and CDR2 SVGAGI (reference sequence). CDR3 length equals 16 residues. The CDR3 coding sequence is TGTGCCAGCAGCACGGGGGACAGGGGACGCAATCAGCCCCAGCATTTT. The encoded protein is CASSTGDRGRNQPQHF.

This clone has only one observation. J is TRBJ2-3 and V is TRBV4-3, with 9 bases that match TRBD1. The V segment lost 3 bases and the J segment 3 bases; nucleotides outside the gene matches: 16. Germline V gene data show CDR1 as LGHNA and CDR2 as YSLEER. The CDR3 consists of 19 residues. CDR3 nucleotide sequence: TGCGCCAGCAGCCACTCCCCCCCCCTACAGGGGGCGCGGACAGATACGCAGTATTTT. Amino acids: CASSHSPPLQGARTDTQYF.

V usage is TRBV29-1 and J usage is TRBJ2-7, with TRBD2 matching over 7 bases. With 4 bases clipped from V and 5 bases from J, the junction kept 8 bases outside the gene matches. CDR1 and CDR2 (germline): SQVTM, ANQGSEA. The CDR3 is 13 amino acids. The CDR3, as DNA: TGCAGCGTTGCGGAGGGAGGGCTAGACGAGCAGTACTTC. This gives the protein CSVAEGGLDEQYF.

This chain links TRBV6-4 with TRBJ1-2, with 9 bases lining up with TRBD1. Trimming removed 2 bases from V and 8 bases from J; junction bases left unmatched: 6. CDR1 and CDR2 from the germline V gene are MRHNA and SNTAGT. The CDR3 runs to 14 residues. CDR3 in DNA: TGTGCCAGCAGTGACCCGGGACAGGGTCGAGGCTACACCTTC. Translation gives CASSDPGQGRGYTF.

The chain is built from TRBV9 and TRBJ2-1, with D possibly TRBD2 on 6 matching bases. This CDR3 region has 16 residues. CDR1 is SGDLS, CDR2 YYNGEE, per germline. V lost 0 bases and J lost 4, with 14 bases in between. The CDR3 reads CASSVVGGSAYNEQFF. The DNA for the CDR3 is TGTGCCAGCAGCGTAGTGGGGGGTTCGGCTTACAATGAGCAGTTCTTC.

The V call is TRBV6-1, the J call TRBJ2-3, with TRBD2 matching over 13 bases. The CDR3 runs 20 residues. Germline values: CDR1 MNHNS, CDR2 SASEGT. With V trimmed by 3 bases and J by 5 bases, 17 bases remained unmatched. The CDR3 is CASSDNRYPTSGRAQDTQYF. The CDR3 nucleotides are TGTGCCAGCAGTGATAACCGATACCCTACTAGCGGGAGGGCCCAAGATACGCAGTATTTT.

The chain employs TRBV5-6 and TRBJ1-1; D is undetermined. The CDR3 contains 15 residues. The V gene's germline CDR1 is SGHDT and CDR2 YYEEEE. Trimming took 0 bases from V and 0 from J, leaving 9 bases between them. The CDR3 here is CASSLAAGLNTEAFF. CDR3 nucleotides: TGTGCCAGCAGCTTGGCCGCAGGTCTGAACACTGAAGCTTTCTTT.

This clone showed up just once. The V and J genes are TRBV27 and TRBJ1-2; 8 bases are a match to TRBD1. The CDR3 runs to 17 residues. J was trimmed by 8 bases and V by 4 bases; bases with no gene match: 18. Looked up from germline, CDR1 is MNHEY and CDR2 is SMNVEV (reference sequence). The CDR3: CASSSAPVTGVSQGYTF. The CDR3 nucleotides read TGTGCCAGCAGTTCCGCCCCTGTGACAGGGGTTTCGCAGGGCTACACCTTC.

The rearrangement joins TRBV5-4 to TRBJ2-7, with 9 positions matching TRBD1. The V segment lost 2 bases and the J segment 2 bases; nucleotides outside the gene matches: 2. Germline V gene data show CDR1 as SGHNT and CDR2 as YYREEE (reference sequence). This CDR3 spans 14 amino acids. The CDR3 spells CASSFDRGAYEQYF. CDR3 coding DNA: TGTGCCAGCAGCTTTGACAGGGGGGCCTACGAGCAGTACTTC.

This chain uses TRBV11-1 with TRBJ2-1; TRBD2 matches 8 bases. The CDR3 is made up of 17 amino acids. V gave up 4 bases and J gave up 4 bases; unmatched junction bases: 12. CDR1 is SGHAT, CDR2 FQDESV, per germline (reference sequence). The CDR3 sequence is CASSSWFGTREYNEQFF. In DNA form, the CDR3 reads TGTGCCAGCAGCTCATGGTTCGGGACTAGAGAGTACAATGAGCAGTTCTTC.

The V call is TRBV21-1, the J call TRBJ2-2; the table gives TRBD2 as D, unverified against the DNA. TRBV21-1 is shown as a pseudogene. The CDR3 extends over 17 amino acids. CDR3: CASSKFPGGMHTGELFF. The CDR3 DNA reads as TGTGCCAGCAGCAAATTTCCGGGGGGCATGCACACCGGGGAGCTGTTTTTT.

The chain is built from TRBV9 and TRBJ2-1; 14 positions match TRBD2. This CDR3 spans 16 amino acids. Germline V gene sequence: CDR1 SGDLS, CDR2 YYNGEE. V was pared by 3 bases and J by 7 bases, with 6 bases of the junction left unmatched. In DNA form, the CDR3 reads TGTGCCAGCAGCGACGGACTAGCGGGAGGTCGGAATGAGCAGTTCTTC. Protein: CASSDGLAGGRNEQFF. Together with reference TRBV9 and TRBJ2-1, the CDR3 gives the full variable domain: DSGVTQTPKHLITATGQRVTLRCSPRSGDLSVYWYQQSLDQGLQFLIQYYNGEERAKGNILERFSAQQFPDLHSELNLSSLELGDSALYFCASSDGLAGGRNEQFFGPGTRLTVL.

J is TRBJ1-6 and V is TRBV7-9; maybe TRBD1 (6 bases). The CDR3 consists of 13 residues. Deletions cut 3 bases from V and 13 bases from J, with 13 bases between. Germline V gene data show CDR1 as SEHNR and CDR2 as FQNEAQ (reference sequence). DNA of the CDR3: TGTGCCAGCAGCTTGGGACATTCAATGCCCCTCCACTTT. It encodes CASSLGHSMPLHF.

This chain links TRBV5-5 with TRBJ2-7; 9 positions match TRBD1. From germline, CDR1 is SGHKS and CDR2 YYEKEE (reference sequence). The CDR3 runs 14 residues. V lost 4 bases and J lost 6; bases outside the gene matches: 8. This CDR3 reads CASSLRDRAAEQYF. The CDR3 region has the DNA TGTGCCAGCAGCCTCCGGGACAGGGCTGCCGAGCAGTACTTC.